Described below is a single T cell receptor beta chain sequence and its context. The trim removed 5 bases at V and 1 base at J, leaving 8 bases unmatched. In germline, CDR1 is SGHNT, CDR2 YENEEA. The CDR3 spans 18 residues. This entry is derived from a study of shared T cell receptors in the human thymus. Produced via immunoSEQ multiplex PCR; TCRdb's table is partial and in-frame only. The sample holds 55,000 to 80,000 clones; nearly 95% are singletons and the top ten take about 0.036%. The rearrangement joins TRBV11-3 to TRBJ2-1, with 13 positions matching TRBD2. Sequencing was carried out using thymocytes. This receptor was taken from a human donor. CDR3: CASSPTSGGAESYNEQFF. The CDR3 region has the DNA TGTGCCAGCAGCCCAACTAGCGGGGGGGCGGAGTCCTACAATGAGCAGTTCTTC.